This TCR beta chain was sequenced for a study of vaccination effects on CD4 cells after COVID-19. As regards this clone: Antigen specificity is unknown.

Study-wide findings and caveats: There was only 1 of 255 vaccine-induced clones in healthy vaccinees that cross-reacted with common cold coronaviruses.

Repertoires were generated with immunoSEQ multiplex PCR, while TCRdb's copy carries only in-frame clones and drops some. The sample lists some 20,000 clones, roughly 70% occurring once. Losses at the gene ends were 2 bases for V and 6 bases for J; bases not matched to a gene: 6. The CDR3 runs 14 residues. CDR1 and CDR2 from the germline V gene are ENHRY and SYGVKD. Before sequencing took place, the ViraFEST assay used viral peptide pools to expand antigen-specific CD4+ T cells. Having been cultured for approximately ten days, the cells underwent CD4+ T cell isolation. Vaccine recipients, nucleocapsid antibody negative, had no prior SARS-CoV-2 infection. Cultures got half-medium changes with IL-2 on days 3 and 7.

Here the sequenced sample was CD4+ T cells from PBMCs cultured with HCoV-229E spike peptides, taken before COVID-19 vaccination. The rearrangement links TRBV10-3 to TRBJ1-2, with 7 bases identical to TRBD1. This sequence originates from a human donor who received a COVID-19 vaccine. CDR3 bases: TGTGCCATCAGTGAGGCCGGGACAGTCCATGGCTACACCTTC. The encoded protein is CAISEAGTVHGYTF.